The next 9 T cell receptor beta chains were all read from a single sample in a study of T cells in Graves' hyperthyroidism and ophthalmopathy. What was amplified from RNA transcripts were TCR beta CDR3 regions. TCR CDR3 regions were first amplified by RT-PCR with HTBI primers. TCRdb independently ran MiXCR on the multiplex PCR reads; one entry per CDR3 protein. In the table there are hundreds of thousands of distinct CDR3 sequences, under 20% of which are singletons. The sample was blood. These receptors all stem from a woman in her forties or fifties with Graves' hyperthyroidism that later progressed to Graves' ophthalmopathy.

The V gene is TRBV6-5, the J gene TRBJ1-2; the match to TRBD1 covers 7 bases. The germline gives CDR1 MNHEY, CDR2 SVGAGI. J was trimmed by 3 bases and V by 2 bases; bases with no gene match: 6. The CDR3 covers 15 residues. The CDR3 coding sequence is TGTGCCAGCAGTTACCAGACAGGGTTGGACTATGGCTACACCTTC. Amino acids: CASSYQTGLDYGYTF.

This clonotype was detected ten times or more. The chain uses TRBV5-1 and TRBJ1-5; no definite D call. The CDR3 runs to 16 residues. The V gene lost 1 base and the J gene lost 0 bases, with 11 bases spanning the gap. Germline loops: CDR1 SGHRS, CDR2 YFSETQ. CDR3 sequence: CASSLSGDYSNQPQHF. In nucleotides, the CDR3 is TGCGCCAGCAGCTTGAGTGGGGATTATAGCAATCAGCCCCAGCATTTT.

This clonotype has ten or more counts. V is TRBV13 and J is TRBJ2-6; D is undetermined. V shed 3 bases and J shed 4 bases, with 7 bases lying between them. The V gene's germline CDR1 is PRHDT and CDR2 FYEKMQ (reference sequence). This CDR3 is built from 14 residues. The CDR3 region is CASSFVGGANVLTF. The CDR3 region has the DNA TGTGCCAGCAGCTTTGTGGGGGGGGCCAACGTCCTGACTTTC.

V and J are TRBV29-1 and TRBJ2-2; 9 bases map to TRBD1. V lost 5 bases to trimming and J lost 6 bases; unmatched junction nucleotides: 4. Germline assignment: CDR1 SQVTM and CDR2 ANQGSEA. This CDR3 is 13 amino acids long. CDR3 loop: CSVLGQGPGELFF. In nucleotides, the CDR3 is TGCAGCGTTCTGGGACAGGGCCCCGGGGAGCTGTTTTTT.

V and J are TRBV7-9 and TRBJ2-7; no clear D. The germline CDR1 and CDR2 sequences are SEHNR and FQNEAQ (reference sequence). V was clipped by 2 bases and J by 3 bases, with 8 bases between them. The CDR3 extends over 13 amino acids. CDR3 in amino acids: CASSLLGLYEQYF. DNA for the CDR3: TGTGCCAGCAGCTTATTGGGTCTCTACGAGCAGTACTTC.

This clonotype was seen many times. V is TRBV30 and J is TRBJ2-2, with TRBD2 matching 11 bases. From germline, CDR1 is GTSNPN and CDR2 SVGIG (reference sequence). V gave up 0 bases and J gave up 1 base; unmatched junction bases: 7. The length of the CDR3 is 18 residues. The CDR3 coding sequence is TGTGCCTGGAGTGTTTTTAGCGGGGGGGCCTGGAACACCGGGGAGCTGTTTTTT. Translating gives CAWSVFSGGAWNTGELFF.

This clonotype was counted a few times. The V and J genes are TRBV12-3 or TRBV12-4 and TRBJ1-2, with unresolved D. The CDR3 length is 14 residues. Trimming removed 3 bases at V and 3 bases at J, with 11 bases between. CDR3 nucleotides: TGTGCCAGCAGTTTCACTGCAGACGACTATGGCTACACCTTC. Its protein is CASSFTADDYGYTF.

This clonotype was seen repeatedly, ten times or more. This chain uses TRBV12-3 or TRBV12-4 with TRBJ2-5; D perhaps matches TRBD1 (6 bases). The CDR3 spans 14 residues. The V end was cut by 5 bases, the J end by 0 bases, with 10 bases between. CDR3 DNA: TGTGCCAGCAGTAAAGGGGGTTACCAAGAGACCCAGTACTTC. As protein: CASSKGGYQETQYF.

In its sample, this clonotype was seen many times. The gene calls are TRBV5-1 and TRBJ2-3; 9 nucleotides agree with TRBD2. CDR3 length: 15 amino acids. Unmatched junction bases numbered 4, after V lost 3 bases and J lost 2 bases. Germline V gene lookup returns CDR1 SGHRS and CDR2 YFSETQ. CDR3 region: CASSSSGASTDTQYF. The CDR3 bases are TGCGCCAGCAGCTCTAGCGGGGCGTCCACAGATACGCAGTATTTT. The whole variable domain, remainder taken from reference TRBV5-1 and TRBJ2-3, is KAGVTQTPRYLIKTRGQQVTLSCSPISGHRSVSWYQQTPGQGLQFLFEYFSETQRNKGNFPGRFSGRQFSNSRSEMNVSTLELGDSALYLCASSSSGASTDTQYFGPGTRLTVL.